A single sample gave rise to the 27 T cell receptor beta chains below, sequenced in a study of CD8 T cells in Susac syndrome. A quantity of roughly 0.5 to 1 ug RNA underwent reverse transcription using random hexamers. MiXCR, applied by TCRdb to the immunoSEQ multiplex PCR reads, yields one record per CDR3 protein. The profile shows some 94,000 distinct CDR3 sequences, roughly 94% of them singletons. The sequenced sample consisted of CD4+ T cells from PBMCs. Source of these receptors: a human donor with Susac syndrome.

This chain connects TRBV19 to TRBJ2-1; 7 bases line up with TRBD1. Germline CDR1 LNHDA, CDR2 SQIVND (reference sequence). V shed 4 bases and J 1 base; nucleotides not matched to a gene: 4. CDR3 length: 15 amino acids. The CDR3 sequence is CASSTDRVSYNEQFF. Here the CDR3 DNA reads TGTGCCAGTAGTACCGACAGGGTATCCTACAATGAGCAGTTCTTC.

This clonotype was counted a single time. This rearrangement joins TRBV10-3 to TRBJ1-1; TRBD1 might be the D (6 bases). The ends were cut back, 4 bases at V and 3 bases at J, with 12 bases in the middle. CDR3 length: 14 amino acids. Germline CDR1 and CDR2: ENHRY and SYGVKD. DNA for the CDR3: TGTGCCATCAGTGTCGGGGGCAGGGACACTGAAGCTTTCTTT. It translates to CAISVGGRDTEAFF.

The genes are TRBV9 and TRBJ2-3, with D perhaps matching TRBD2 (5 bases). Trimming shortened V by 4 bases and J by 3 bases, and 12 bases separated the two germline ends. Germline CDR1 SGDLS, CDR2 YYNGEE. The CDR3 extends over 14 amino acids. CDR3 sequence reads: CASSPRGLTDTQYF. The CDR3, as DNA: TGTGCCAGCAGCCCCAGAGGGTTGACAGATACGCAGTATTTT.

This clonotype has just a few counts. The chain has TRBV19 and TRBJ1-6; D call uncertain. V lost 6 bases, J lost 5 bases, and 11 bases lay in between. The CDR3 covers 14 residues. CDR1 is LNHDA, CDR2 SQIVND, per germline (reference sequence). The CDR3 protein is CASRSPPDNSPLHF. The CDR3, as DNA: TGTGCCAGTAGATCGCCTCCAGATAATTCACCCCTCCACTTT.

This sequence joins TRBV20-1 and TRBJ2-3; maybe TRBD1 (5 bases). The V gene lost 5 bases and the J gene lost 8 bases, with 11 bases spanning the gap. CDR1 and CDR2 (germline): DFQATT, SNEGSKA (reference sequence). CDR3 length: 11 residues. The CDR3 bases are TGCAGTGCTGGGGCCGACGTTACGCAGTATTTT. This encodes CSAGADVTQYF.

V gene TRBV10-3 combines with J gene TRBJ2-1; TRBD2 agrees at 15 bases. V lost 6 bases, J lost 0 bases, and 9 bases stayed unmatched. The germline V gene encodes CDR1 ENHRY and CDR2 SYGVKD. The CDR3 is 19 amino acids. The CDR3 here is CAISPAGTSGRSSYNEQFF. In DNA, the CDR3 is TGTGCCATCAGCCCTGCCGGGACTAGCGGGAGGAGCTCCTACAATGAGCAGTTCTTC.

The CDR3 sequence is CSARVPGVRTEAFF. CDR3 coding DNA: TGCAGTGCTAGAGTTCCGGGCGTCAGGACTGAAGCTTTCTTT. V gene TRBV20-1 combines with J gene TRBJ1-1; D is unresolved. CDR1 and CDR2 from the germline V gene are DFQATT and SNEGSKA (reference sequence). V was shortened by 1 base and J by 5 bases, with 14 bases between the two germline ends. This CDR3 comprises 14 residues.

This clonotype was seen a handful of times. Compared with germline, one end of the junction differs, possibly owing to a read error. The chain employs TRBV7-7 and TRBJ2-5, with D unresolved. The germline V gene encodes CDR1 SSHAT and CDR2 FNYEAQ (reference sequence). This CDR3 region has 13 residues. In nucleotides, the CDR3 is TGTGCTAGCAGCTTCAACCTTGCAGAGACCCAGTACTTC. Translating it yields CASSFNLAETQYF. The variable domain in full, completed from reference TRBV7-7 and TRBJ2-5, reads GAGVSQSPRYKVTKRGQDVTLRCDPISSHATLYWYQQALGQGPEFLTYFNYEAQPDKSGLPSDRFSAERPEGSISTLTIQRTEQRDSAMYRCASSFNLAETQYFGPGTRLLVL.

This clonotype was detected a few times. A junction boundary mismatches the germline segment, possibly from a read error. This chain links TRBV3-1 with TRBJ1-2; D ambiguous. From germline, CDR1 is LGHDT and CDR2 YNNKEL (reference sequence). CDR3 length: 13 residues. Here the CDR3 DNA reads TGTGCCAGTAGCCCGGGCGCGAACTATGGCTACACCTTC. Its translation is CASSPGANYGYTF.

V and J are TRBV20-1 and TRBJ2-2; 7 nucleotides line up with TRBD2. This CDR3 has 16 residues. Germline trimming cut 0 bases from V and 1 base from J; bases unmatched to any gene: 5. Germline CDR1 DFQATT, CDR2 SNEGSKA (reference sequence). CDR3 residues: CSARDRTSENTGELFF. The DNA for the CDR3 is TGCAGTGCTAGAGATCGAACTAGCGAGAACACCGGGGAGCTGTTTTTT.

This chain uses TRBV12-3 or TRBV12-4 with TRBJ2-3, with D unresolved. This CDR3 has 13 residues. The V and J ends lost 6 bases and 0 bases respectively, with 7 bases between them. The CDR3 spells CASRLDSTDTQYF. DNA of the CDR3: TGTGCCAGCAGATTGGACAGCACAGATACGCAGTATTTT.

The rearrangement uses TRBV5-6 and TRBJ1-2; D unclear. Trimming cost V 4 bases and J 2 bases, with 9 bases left between them. CDR1 is SGHDT, CDR2 YYEEEE, per germline. The CDR3 totals 13 residues. The CDR3 is CASSPESNYGYTF. CDR3 sequence (DNA): TGTGCCAGCAGCCCGGAATCAAACTATGGCTACACCTTC.

The CDR3 spells CASSIGSSGGLGTQYF. As DNA, the CDR3 is TGTGCCAGTAGTATAGGGAGTAGCGGGGGCCTGGGGACCCAGTACTTC. The chain is built from TRBV19 and TRBJ2-5; 9 bases align to TRBD2. The germline V gene encodes CDR1 LNHDA and CDR2 SQIVND (reference sequence). After removal of 1 base from V and 7 bases from J, the junction contained 10 bases not matched to a gene. The CDR3 extends over 16 amino acids.

As DNA, the CDR3 is TGTGCCAGCAGCGTAGGCTCCGGTGGCGAGACCCAGTACTTC. Its translation is CASSVGSGGETQYF. This rearrangement joins TRBV9 to TRBJ2-5; D is unclear. The CDR3 spans 14 residues. V lost 0 bases and J lost 5, with 11 bases in between. Per the germline V gene, CDR1 is SGDLS and CDR2 is YYNGEE. The full variable domain, its missing parts supplied by reference TRBV9 and TRBJ2-5, is DSGVTQTPKHLITATGQRVTLRCSPRSGDLSVYWYQQSLDQGLQFLIQYYNGEERAKGNILERFSAQQFPDLHSELNLSSLELGDSALYFCASSVGSGGETQYFGPGTRLLVL.

The chain recombines TRBV7-3 with TRBJ2-2; 10 bases line up with TRBD2. The CDR3 is made up of 18 amino acids. The germline V gene encodes CDR1 SGHTA and CDR2 FQGTGA. V shed 2 bases and J 6 bases; nucleotides not matched to a gene: 12. The DNA of the CDR3 is TGTGCCAGCAGCTTATATTCTGGGACTAGCGCCCTGGCCGGGGAGCTGTTTTTT. It yields the protein CASSLYSGTSALAGELFF. Using reference TRBV7-3 and TRBJ2-2 for the parts outside the CDR3, the full variable domain is GAGVSQTPSNKVTEKGKYVELRCDPISGHTALYWYRQSLGQGPEFLIYFQGTGAADDSGLPNDRFFAVRPEGSVSTLKIQRTERGDSAVYLCASSLYSGTSALAGELFFGEGSRLTVL.

V usage is TRBV2 and J usage is TRBJ2-7, with D unclear. Germline V CDR1 and CDR2: SNHLY, FYNNEI. The CDR3 consists of 12 residues. V gave up 8 bases and J gave up 3 bases, with 11 bases separating them. CDR3 sequence: CASFDTLYEQYF. CDR3 coding DNA: TGTGCCAGCTTCGACACCCTCTACGAGCAGTACTTC.

This chain links TRBV7-3 with TRBJ1-1; D might be TRBD1 (5 bases). Germline CDR1 is SGHTA and CDR2 is FQGTGA. Trimming left V 1 base short and J 5 bases short, with 11 bases between. There are 14 residues in the CDR3. CDR3 sequence (DNA): TGTGCCAGCAGCTTAATGGGGCCCGGGACTGAAGCTTTCTTT. It is translated as CASSLMGPGTEAFF.

The chain recombines TRBV7-9 with TRBJ2-6, with no clear D. Trimming shortened V by 4 bases and J by 1 base, and 5 bases separated the two germline ends. Germline CDR1 and CDR2: SEHNR and FQNEAQ (reference sequence). The CDR3 covers 14 residues. This chain's CDR3 is CASSSLSGANVLTF. CDR3 nucleotide sequence: TGTGCCAGCAGCTCCCTGTCTGGGGCCAACGTCCTGACTTTC.

The gene calls are TRBV3-1 and TRBJ1-1; D is unclear. This CDR3 is built from 14 residues. CDR1 LGHDT and CDR2 YNNKEL come from the germline V gene (reference sequence). Trimming removed 1 base from V and 11 bases from J, with 17 bases in between. The CDR3 sequence is CASSQAGSILRAFF. CDR3 in DNA: TGTGCCAGCAGCCAAGCCGGGTCTATCCTTCGGGCTTTCTTT.

This clonotype was counted between two and nine times. The J gene is TRBJ2-7, the V gene TRBV5-1; TRBD1 agrees at 8 bases. Germline V gene sequence: CDR1 SGHRS, CDR2 YFSETQ. The J segment lost 2 bases and the V segment lost 4 bases, leaving 14 bases of the junction unmatched. CDR3 size: 17 residues. CDR3 in amino acids: CASSPGRQGSSTYEQYF. The CDR3 DNA follows: TGCGCCAGCAGCCCAGGCCGACAGGGGTCTTCAACCTACGAGCAGTACTTC. The variable domain in full, with the rest retrieved from reference TRBV5-1 and TRBJ2-7, is KAGVTQTPRYLIKTRGQQVTLSCSPISGHRSVSWYQQTPGQGLQFLFEYFSETQRNKGNFPGRFSGRQFSNSRSEMNVSTLELGDSALYLCASSPGRQGSSTYEQYFGPGTRLTVT.

The rearrangement uses TRBV30 and TRBJ1-2; D gene ambiguous. This CDR3 contains 12 residues. CDR1 and CDR2 (germline): GTSNPN, SVGIG (reference sequence). V was pared by 5 bases and J by 1 base, with 8 bases between. The CDR3 region is CAWGGINYGYTF. The CDR3 DNA reads TGTGCCTGGGGCGGGATTAACTATGGCTACACCTTC.

This rearrangement joins TRBV12-3 or TRBV12-4 to TRBJ1-2; no reliable D call. The CDR3 runs to 13 residues. V lost 5 bases and J 4 bases, leaving 11 bases between the germline ends. The CDR3 DNA follows: TGTGCCAGCAGTCGAACCGGGTCCTATGGCTACACCTTC. It encodes CASSRTGSYGYTF.

The V gene is TRBV18, the J gene TRBJ1-3, with D perhaps TRBD1 (5 bases). Looked up from germline, CDR1 is KGHSH and CDR2 is LQKENI. V was pared by 0 bases and J by 3 bases, with 6 bases between. The CDR3 has 14 residues. CDR3 sequence: CASSPPGVGNTIYF. The CDR3 nucleotides are TGTGCCAGCTCACCACCAGGGGTTGGAAACACCATATATTTT.

J is TRBJ2-7 and V is TRBV10-2; 7 bases are a match to TRBD2. From germline, CDR1 is WSHSY and CDR2 SAAADI. J was trimmed by 6 bases and V by 0 bases; bases with no gene match: 2. The CDR3 loop spans 13 amino acids. This chain's CDR3 is CASSESGGGEQYF. The CDR3, as DNA: TGCGCCAGCAGTGAGTCTGGGGGGGGCGAGCAGTACTTC.

This sequence joins TRBV25-1 and TRBJ2-7; the D gene is possibly TRBD1 (5 bases). CDR3 length: 13 amino acids. Germline V gene lookup returns CDR1 MGHDK and CDR2 SYGVNS. The V end was cut by 4 bases, the J end by 4 bases, with 11 bases between. CDR3 residues: CASSGRVWYEQYF. CDR3 bases: TGTGCCAGCAGTGGCAGGGTCTGGTACGAGCAGTACTTC.

The chain uses TRBV28 and TRBJ2-1; D is unresolved. In germline, CDR1 is MDHEN, CDR2 SYDVKM. The CDR3 runs 12 residues. The V end was cut by 3 bases, the J end by 8 bases, with 8 bases between. DNA for the CDR3: TGTGCCAGCAGTTTTAGCTGGGATGAGCAGTTCTTC. It translates to CASSFSWDEQFF.

The chain joins TRBV7-2 to TRBJ1-1; D not certain. The V gene lost 5 bases and the J gene lost 11 bases, with 15 bases spanning the gap. This CDR3 is built from 12 residues. Germline assignment: CDR1 SGHTA and CDR2 FQGNSA. The chain's CDR3 is CASSEVGRAAFF. The DNA of the CDR3 is TGTGCCAGCAGCGAAGTTGGACGGGCGGCTTTCTTT.